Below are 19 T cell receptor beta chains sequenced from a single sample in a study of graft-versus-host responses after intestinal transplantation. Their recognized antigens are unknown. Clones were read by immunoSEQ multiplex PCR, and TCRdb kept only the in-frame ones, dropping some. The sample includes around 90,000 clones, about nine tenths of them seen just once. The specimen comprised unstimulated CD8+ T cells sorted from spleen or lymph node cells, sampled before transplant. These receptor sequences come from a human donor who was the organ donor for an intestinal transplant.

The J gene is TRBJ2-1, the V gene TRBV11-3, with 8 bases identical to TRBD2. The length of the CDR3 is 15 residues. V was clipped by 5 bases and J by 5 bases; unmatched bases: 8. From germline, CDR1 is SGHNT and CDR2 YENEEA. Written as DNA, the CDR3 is TGTGCCAGCAGCGGGCGCGGGGGGCCGGACAATGAGCAGTTCTTC. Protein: CASSGRGGPDNEQFF.

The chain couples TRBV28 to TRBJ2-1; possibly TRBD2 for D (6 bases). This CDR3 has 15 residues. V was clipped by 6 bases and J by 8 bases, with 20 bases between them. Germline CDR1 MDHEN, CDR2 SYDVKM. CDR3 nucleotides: TGTGCCAGCAGGACGGGACTCCGAGGGTTGCATGAGCAGTTCTTC. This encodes CASRTGLRGLHEQFF.

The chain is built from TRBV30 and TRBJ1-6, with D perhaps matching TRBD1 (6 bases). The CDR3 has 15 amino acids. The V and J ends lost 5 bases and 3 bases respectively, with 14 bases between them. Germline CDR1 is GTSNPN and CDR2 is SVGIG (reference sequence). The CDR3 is CAWLDSYYYNSPLHF. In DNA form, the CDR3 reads TGTGCCTGGTTGGACAGCTACTACTATAATTCACCCCTCCACTTT.

CDR3 in amino acids: CASSLGGATTNEKLFF. The DNA of the CDR3 is TGTGCCAGCAGCTTAGGGGGCGCGACAACTAATGAAAAACTGTTTTTT. The V call is TRBV11-2, the J call TRBJ1-4; tentatively, D is TRBD1 (5 bases). Per germline, CDR1 SGHAT and CDR2 FQNNGV. V lost 1 base to trimming and J lost 0 bases, with 9 bases between them. The CDR3 contains 16 residues.

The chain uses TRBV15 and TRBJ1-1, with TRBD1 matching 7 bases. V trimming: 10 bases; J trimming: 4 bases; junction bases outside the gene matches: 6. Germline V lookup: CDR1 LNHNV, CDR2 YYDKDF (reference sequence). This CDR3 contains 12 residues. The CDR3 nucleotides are TGTGCCATTAGACAGGGAGGCACTGAAGCTTTCTTT. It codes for CAIRQGGTEAFF.

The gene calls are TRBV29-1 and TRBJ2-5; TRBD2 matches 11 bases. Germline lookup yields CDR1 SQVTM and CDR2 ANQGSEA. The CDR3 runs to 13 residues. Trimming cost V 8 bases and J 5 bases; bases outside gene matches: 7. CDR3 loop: CSLGLAVGETQYF. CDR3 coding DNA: TGCAGCTTGGGACTAGCGGTGGGGGAGACCCAGTACTTC.

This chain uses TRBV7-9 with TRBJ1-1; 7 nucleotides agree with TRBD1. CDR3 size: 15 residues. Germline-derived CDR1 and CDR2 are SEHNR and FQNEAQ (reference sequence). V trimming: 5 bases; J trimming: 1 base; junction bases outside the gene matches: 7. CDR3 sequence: CASSGDRDGNTEAFF. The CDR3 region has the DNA TGTGCCAGCAGCGGTGACAGGGATGGGAACACTGAAGCTTTCTTT.

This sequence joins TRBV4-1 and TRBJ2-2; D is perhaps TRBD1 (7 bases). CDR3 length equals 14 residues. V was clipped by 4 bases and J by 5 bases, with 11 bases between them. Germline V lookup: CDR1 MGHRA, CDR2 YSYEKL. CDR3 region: CASSRQGGTGELFF. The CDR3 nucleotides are TGCGCCAGCAGCCGCCAGGGGGGAACCGGGGAGCTGTTTTTT.

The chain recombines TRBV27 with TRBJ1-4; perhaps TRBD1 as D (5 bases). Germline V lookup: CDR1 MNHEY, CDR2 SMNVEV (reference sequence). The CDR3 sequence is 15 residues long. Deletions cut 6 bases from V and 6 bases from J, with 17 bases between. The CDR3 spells CASSLNQGKDEKLFF. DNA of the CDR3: TGTGCCAGCAGCCTTAATCAGGGCAAGGATGAAAAACTGTTTTTT.

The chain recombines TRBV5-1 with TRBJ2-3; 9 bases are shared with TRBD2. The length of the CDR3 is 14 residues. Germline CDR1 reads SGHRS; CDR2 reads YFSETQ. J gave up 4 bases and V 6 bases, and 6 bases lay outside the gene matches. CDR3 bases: TGCGCCAGCAAACCGGGACTAGCCGCAGATACGCAGTATTTT. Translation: CASKPGLAADTQYF. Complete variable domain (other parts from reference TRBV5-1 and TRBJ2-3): KAGVTQTPRYLIKTRGQQVTLSCSPISGHRSVSWYQQTPGQGLQFLFEYFSETQRNKGNFPGRFSGRQFSNSRSEMNVSTLELGDSALYLCASKPGLAADTQYFGPGTRLTVL.

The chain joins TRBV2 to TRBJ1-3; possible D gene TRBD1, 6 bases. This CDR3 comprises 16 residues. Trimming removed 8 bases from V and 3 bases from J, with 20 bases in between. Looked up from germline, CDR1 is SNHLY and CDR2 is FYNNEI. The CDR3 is CASLYRGADLGNTIYF. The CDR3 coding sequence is TGTGCCAGCCTTTATCGGGGGGCTGATCTTGGAAACACCATATATTTT.

The CDR3 DNA follows: TGTGCCAGCCGGGATTTAAATCAGCCCCAGCATTTT. Residues: CASRDLNQPQHF. This chain links TRBV6-1 with TRBJ1-5; no clear D. The germline gives CDR1 MNHNS, CDR2 SASEGT. The CDR3 covers 12 residues. Trimming left V 8 bases short and J 4 bases short, with 9 bases between.

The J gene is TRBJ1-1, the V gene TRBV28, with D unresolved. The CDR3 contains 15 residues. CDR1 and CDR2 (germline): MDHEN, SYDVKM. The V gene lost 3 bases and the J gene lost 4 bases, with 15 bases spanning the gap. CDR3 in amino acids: CASSFPSQMVTEAFF. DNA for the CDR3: TGTGCCAGCAGTTTCCCTTCACAGATGGTCACTGAAGCTTTCTTT.

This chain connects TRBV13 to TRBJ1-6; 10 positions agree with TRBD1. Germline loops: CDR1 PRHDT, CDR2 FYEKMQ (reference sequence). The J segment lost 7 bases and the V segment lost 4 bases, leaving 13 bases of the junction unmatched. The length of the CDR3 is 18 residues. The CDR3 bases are TGTGCCAGCAGCTCCTCAGGGACAGGGGTTTCCAGGAATTCACCCCTCCACTTT. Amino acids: CASSSSGTGVSRNSPLHF.

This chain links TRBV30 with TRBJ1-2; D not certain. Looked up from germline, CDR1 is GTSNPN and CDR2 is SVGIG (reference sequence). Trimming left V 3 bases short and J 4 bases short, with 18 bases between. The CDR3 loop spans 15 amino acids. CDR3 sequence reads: CAWSLGPGGRYGYTF. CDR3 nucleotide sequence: TGTGCCTGGAGCCTTGGCCCCGGCGGTCGCTATGGCTACACCTTC.

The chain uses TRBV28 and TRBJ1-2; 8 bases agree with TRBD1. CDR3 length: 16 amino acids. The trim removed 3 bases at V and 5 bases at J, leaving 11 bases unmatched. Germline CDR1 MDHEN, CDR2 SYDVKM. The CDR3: CASSFPRTGSGYGYTF. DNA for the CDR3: TGTGCCAGCAGTTTCCCGCGGACAGGGTCTGGGTATGGCTACACCTTC.

Written as DNA, the CDR3 is TGTGCCAGCAGTTACGTCGGGGATAATCAGCCCCAGCATTTT. Its protein product is CASSYVGDNQPQHF. The chain employs TRBV5-6 and TRBJ1-5; unclear D gene. The CDR3 spans 14 residues. The V and J ends lost 5 bases and 4 bases respectively, with 13 bases between them. Germline values: CDR1 SGHDT, CDR2 YYEEEE.

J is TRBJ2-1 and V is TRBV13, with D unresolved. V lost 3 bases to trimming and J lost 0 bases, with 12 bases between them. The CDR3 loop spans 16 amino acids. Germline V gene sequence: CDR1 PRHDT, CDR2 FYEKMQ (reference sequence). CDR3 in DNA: TGTGCCAGCAGCTTTGTTACGGTTAGCTCCTACAATGAGCAGTTCTTC. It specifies CASSFVTVSSYNEQFF.

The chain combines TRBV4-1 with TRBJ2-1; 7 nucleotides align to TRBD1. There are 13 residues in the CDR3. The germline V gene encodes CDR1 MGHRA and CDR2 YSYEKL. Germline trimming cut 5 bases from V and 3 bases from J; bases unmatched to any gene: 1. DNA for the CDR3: TGCGCCAGCAGCTGGGACAGCTACAATGAGCAGTTCTTC. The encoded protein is CASSWDSYNEQFF.